This entry concerns a single T cell receptor (beta chain). Its antigen is not known. TCRdb analysed the 5' RACE reads with MiXCR anew, one entry per CDR3 protein. The repertoire holds around 200,000 distinct CDR3 sequences, with over 9.5% as singletons. The data are from a study of T-cell memory formation after mild COVID-19. Study-wide background: TCR clusters showed largely donor specificity.

General study findings and limits: Most CD4+ clones that shrank were in CM and EM, while CD8+ ones turned up in EMRA. Later expanders leaned toward CD4+, whereas clones contracting from day 15 to 85 were balanced CD4/CD8.

Material: PBMCs or a T cell subset sorted from them (not recorded which). The clonotype originates from a man between 18 and 35 years old who had mild COVID-19 (a few samples of this study predate the infection). Cell type and time point are not known.

DNA of the CDR3: TGCGCCAGCAGTCCCTTGGACCCGAAGACCCAGTACTTC. Protein: CASSPLDPKTQYF. V gene TRBV4-1 combines with J gene TRBJ2-5; no definite D call. Germline CDR1 MGHRA, CDR2 YSYEKL. The CDR3 has 13 amino acids. The V gene lost 6 bases and the J gene lost 6 bases, with 14 bases spanning the gap.